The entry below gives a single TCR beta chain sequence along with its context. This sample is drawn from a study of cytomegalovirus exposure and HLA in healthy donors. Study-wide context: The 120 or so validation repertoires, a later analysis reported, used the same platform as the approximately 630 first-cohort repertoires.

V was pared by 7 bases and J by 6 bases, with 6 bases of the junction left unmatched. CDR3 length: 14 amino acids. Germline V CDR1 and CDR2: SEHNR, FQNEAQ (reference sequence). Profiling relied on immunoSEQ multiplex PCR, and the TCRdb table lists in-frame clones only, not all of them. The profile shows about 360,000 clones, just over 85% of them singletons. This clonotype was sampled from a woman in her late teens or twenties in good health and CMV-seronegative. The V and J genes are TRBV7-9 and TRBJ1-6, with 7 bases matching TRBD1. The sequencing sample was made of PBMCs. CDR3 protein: CASIRAGGNSPLHF. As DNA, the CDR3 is TGTGCCAGCATTCGGGCAGGGGGTAATTCACCCCTCCACTTT.